This T cell receptor beta chain was profiled in a study of early T cells in non-severe SARS-CoV-2 infection. The table lists this clonotype with a few counts. TCRdb re-called the 5' RACE reads with MiXCR, one entry per CDR3 protein. This sample carries approximately 66,000 distinct CDR3 sequences, around an eighth of them seen once, and the ten largest clones take roughly 4.5%. The CDR3 length is 14 residues. Germline V gene sequence: CDR1 DFQATT, CDR2 SNEGSKA (reference sequence). J was trimmed by 9 bases and V by 2 bases; bases with no gene match: 7. The chain has TRBV20-1 and TRBJ1-6, with 7 bases that match TRBD1. The specimen sequenced was whole blood. The TCR was taken from an adult who was a healthcare worker with PCR-confirmed SARS-CoV-2 infection or an uninfected control (not recorded which). The CDR3 protein is CSARSGQPSSPLHF. The CDR3 nucleotides are TGCAGTGCTAGATCGGGACAGCCAAGTTCACCCCTCCACTTT.